This T cell receptor beta chain was identified during a study of T-cell reconstitution after alpha-beta-depleted transplantation in children. Study-wide results and limits: It was surviving recipient T cells and thymic progenitors that gave some patients high TCRbeta diversity at day 60. About two months after transplant, alpha-beta T cells reportedly came from several hundred expanded graft clones. Newly generated T cells supplied most T-cell counts and diversity one year post-transplant.

Per germline, CDR1 SQVTM and CDR2 ANQGSEA. This CDR3 is built from 13 residues. V lost 8 bases and J 5 bases, leaving 18 bases between the germline ends. During its preparation, the TCRbeta library received unique molecular identifiers. TCRdb redid the calling of the PCR reads with MiXCR, one entry per CDR3 protein. The sample yields approximately 500,000 distinct CDR3 sequences, approximately 10% seen once. Many counts were recorded for this clonotype. Its target is unknown. The chain is built from TRBV29-1 and TRBJ2-5, with D possibly being TRBD2 (7 bases). This clonotype was sampled from a child between 2 and 9 years old with inherited bone marrow failure, due to receive a stem cell transplant. This specimen was PBMCs, taken before TCRalphabeta/CD19-depleted stem cell transplant. CDR3 sequence (DNA): TGCAGCTGGGAAGTAGGGGGAGGGGAGACCCAGTACTTC. Translation gives CSWEVGGGETQYF.